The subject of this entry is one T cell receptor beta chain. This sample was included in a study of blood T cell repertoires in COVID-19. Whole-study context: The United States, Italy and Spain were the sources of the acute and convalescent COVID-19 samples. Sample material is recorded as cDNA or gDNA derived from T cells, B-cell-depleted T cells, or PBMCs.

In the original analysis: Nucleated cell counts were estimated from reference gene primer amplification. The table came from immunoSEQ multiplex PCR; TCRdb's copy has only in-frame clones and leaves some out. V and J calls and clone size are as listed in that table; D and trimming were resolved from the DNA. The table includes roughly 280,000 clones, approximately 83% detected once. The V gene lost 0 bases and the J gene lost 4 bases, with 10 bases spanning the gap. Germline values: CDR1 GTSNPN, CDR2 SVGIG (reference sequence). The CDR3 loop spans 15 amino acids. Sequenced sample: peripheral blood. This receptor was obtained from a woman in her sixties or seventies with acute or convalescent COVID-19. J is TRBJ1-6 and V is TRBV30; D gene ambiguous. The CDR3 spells CAWSVRERYNSPLHF. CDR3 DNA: TGTGCCTGGAGTGTACGTGAGCGTTATAATTCACCCCTCCACTTT. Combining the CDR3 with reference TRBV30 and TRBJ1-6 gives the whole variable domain SQTIHQWPATLVQPVGSPLSLECTVEGTSNPNLYWYRQAAGRGLQLLFYSVGIGQISSEVPQNLSASRPQDRQFILSSKKLLLSDSGFYLCAWSVRERYNSPLHFGNGTRLTVT.